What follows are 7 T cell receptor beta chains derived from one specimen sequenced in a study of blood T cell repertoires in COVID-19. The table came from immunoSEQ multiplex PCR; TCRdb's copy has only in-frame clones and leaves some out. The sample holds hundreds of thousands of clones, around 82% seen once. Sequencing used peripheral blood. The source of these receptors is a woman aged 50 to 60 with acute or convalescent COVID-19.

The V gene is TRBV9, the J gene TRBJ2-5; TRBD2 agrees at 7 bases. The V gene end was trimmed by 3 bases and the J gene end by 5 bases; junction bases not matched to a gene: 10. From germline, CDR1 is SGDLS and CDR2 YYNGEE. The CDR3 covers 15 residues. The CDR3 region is CASSALTSVGETQYF. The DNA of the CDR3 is TGTGCCAGCAGCGCGTTAACTAGCGTGGGGGAGACCCAGTACTTC.

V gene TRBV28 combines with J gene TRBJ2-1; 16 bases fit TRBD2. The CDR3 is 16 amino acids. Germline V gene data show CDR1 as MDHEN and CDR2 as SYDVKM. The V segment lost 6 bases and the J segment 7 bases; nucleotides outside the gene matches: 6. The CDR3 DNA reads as TGTGCCAGCAGACGCGGGACTAGCGGGGGGGATAATGAGCAGTTCTTC. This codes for CASRRGTSGGDNEQFF.

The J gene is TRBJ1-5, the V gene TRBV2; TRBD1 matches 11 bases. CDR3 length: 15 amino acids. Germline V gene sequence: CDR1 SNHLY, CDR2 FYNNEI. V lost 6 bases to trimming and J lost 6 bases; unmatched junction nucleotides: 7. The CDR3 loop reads CASSTGTGGVQPQHF. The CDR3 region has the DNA TGTGCCAGCAGCACCGGGACAGGGGGGGTTCAGCCCCAGCATTTT.

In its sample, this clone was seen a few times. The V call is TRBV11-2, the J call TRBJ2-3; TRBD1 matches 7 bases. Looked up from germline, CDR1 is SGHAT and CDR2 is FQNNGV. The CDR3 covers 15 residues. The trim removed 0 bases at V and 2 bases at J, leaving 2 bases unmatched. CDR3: CASSLEDRATDTQYF. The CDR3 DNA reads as TGTGCCAGCAGCTTAGAAGACAGGGCCACAGATACGCAGTATTTT.

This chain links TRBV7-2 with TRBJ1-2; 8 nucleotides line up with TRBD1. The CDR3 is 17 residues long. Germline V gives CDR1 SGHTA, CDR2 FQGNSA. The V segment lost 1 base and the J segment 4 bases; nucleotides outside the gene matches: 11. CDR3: CASSLGVGQGRGYGYTF. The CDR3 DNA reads TGTGCCAGCAGCTTAGGGGTTGGACAGGGTCGGGGCTATGGCTACACCTTC.

The CDR3 loop reads CSVGGRGRTDTQYF. The CDR3 DNA reads TGCAGCGTGGGGGGGCGGGGACGCACAGATACGCAGTATTTT. The chain employs TRBV29-1 and TRBJ2-3; D is possibly TRBD2 (7 bases). Trimming took off 6 bases at V and 1 base at J, with 14 bases between the two ends. Germline assignment: CDR1 SQVTM and CDR2 ANQGSEA. The CDR3 length is 14 residues.

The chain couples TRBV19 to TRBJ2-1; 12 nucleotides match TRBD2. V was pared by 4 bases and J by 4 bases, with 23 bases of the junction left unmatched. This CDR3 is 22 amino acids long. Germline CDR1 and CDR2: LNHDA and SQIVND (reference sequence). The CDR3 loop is CASSRGRLAGGRSDLDYNEQFF. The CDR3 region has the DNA TGTGCCAGTAGTAGGGGGAGGCTAGCGGGAGGGCGCAGCGATCTAGATTACAATGAGCAGTTCTTC.